This T cell receptor beta chain comes out of a study of PD-1 blockade in mismatch repair-deficient tumors. Assay: immunoSEQ multiplex PCR; the TCRdb copy retains only in-frame clones and omits some. Among 45,000 to 55,000 clones, approximately 84% were seen once, and the ten largest hold around 8.1%. This clone has just a few counts. The CDR3 sequence is 18 residues long. Germline loops: CDR1 SGHRS, CDR2 YFSETQ. Trimming pared 4 bases from V and 5 bases from J, leaving 24 bases between. This clonotype was sampled from an adult with mismatch repair-deficient cancer. The V and J genes are TRBV5-1 and TRBJ1-4; D gene ambiguous. Sequencing used peripheral blood, obtained roughly 21 weeks after starting pembrolizumab. CDR3 sequence reads: CASSPYGPSTQLNEKLFF. The CDR3 DNA reads TGCGCCAGCAGCCCCTACGGACCGTCGACCCAGTTAAATGAAAAACTGTTTTTT. The full variable domain, with the rest looked up from reference TRBV5-1 and TRBJ1-4, is KAGVTQTPRYLIKTRGQQVTLSCSPISGHRSVSWYQQTPGQGLQFLFEYFSETQRNKGNFPGRFSGRQFSNSRSEMNVSTLELGDSALYLCASSPYGPSTQLNEKLFFGSGTQLSVL.